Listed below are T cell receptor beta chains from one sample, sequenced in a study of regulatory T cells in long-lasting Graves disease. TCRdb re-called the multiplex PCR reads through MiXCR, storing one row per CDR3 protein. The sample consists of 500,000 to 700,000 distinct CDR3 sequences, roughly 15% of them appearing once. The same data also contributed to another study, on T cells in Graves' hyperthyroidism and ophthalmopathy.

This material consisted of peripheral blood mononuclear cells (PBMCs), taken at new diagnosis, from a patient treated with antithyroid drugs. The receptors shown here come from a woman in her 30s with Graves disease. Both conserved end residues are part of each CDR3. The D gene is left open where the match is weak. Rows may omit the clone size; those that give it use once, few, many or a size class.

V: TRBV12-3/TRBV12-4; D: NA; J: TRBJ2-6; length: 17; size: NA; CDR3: CAGSLSVRAAGANVLTF; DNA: TGTGCCGGCAGTTTGTCTGTTCGGGCAGCTGGGGCCAACGTCCTGACTTTC
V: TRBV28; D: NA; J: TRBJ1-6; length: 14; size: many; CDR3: CASGGGAQYSPLHF; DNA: TGTGCCAGCGGTGGGGGGGCGCAGTATTCACCCCTCCACTTT
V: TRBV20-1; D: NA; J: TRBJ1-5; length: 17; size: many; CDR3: CSARDGAAAYSNQPQHF; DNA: TGCAGTGCTAGAGATGGGGCAGCCGCCTATAGCAATCAGCCCCAGCATTTT
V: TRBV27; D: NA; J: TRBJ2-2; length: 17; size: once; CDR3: CASRPRTVSGVGGELFF; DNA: TGTGCCAGCAGACCCAGGACAGTTTCGGGGGTGGGCGGGGAGCTGTTTTTT
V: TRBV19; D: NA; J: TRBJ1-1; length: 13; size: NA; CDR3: CASTPARNTEAFF; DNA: TGTGCCAGTACCCCAGCGAGGAACACTGAAGCTTTCTTT
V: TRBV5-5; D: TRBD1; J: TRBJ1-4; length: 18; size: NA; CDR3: CASSLESQGAPYNEKLFF; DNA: TGTGCCAGCAGCTTGGAATCGCAGGGGGCGCCTTATAATGAAAAACTGTTTTTT
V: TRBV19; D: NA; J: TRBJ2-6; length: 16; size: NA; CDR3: CASSPGRGSGANVLTF; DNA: TGTGCCAGTAGTCCCGGACGGGGCTCTGGGGCCAACGTCCTGACTTTC
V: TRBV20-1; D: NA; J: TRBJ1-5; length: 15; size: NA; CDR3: CSAPEELGINQPQHF; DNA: TGCAGTGCTCCAGAGGAGCTGGGTATCAATCAGCCCCAGCATTTT
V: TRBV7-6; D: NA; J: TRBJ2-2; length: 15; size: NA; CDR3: CASSLAADYTGELFF; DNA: TGTGCCAGCAGCTTAGCGGCCGACTACACCGGGGAGCTGTTTTTT
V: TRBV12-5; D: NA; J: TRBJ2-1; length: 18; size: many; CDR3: CASGLATSATGKYNEQFF; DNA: TGTGCTAGTGGTTTGGCCACATCCGCCACGGGGAAATACAATGAGCAGTTCTTC
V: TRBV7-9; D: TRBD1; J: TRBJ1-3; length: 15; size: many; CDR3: CASSFLTGKGDTIYF; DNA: TGTGCCAGCAGCTTCTTGACAGGGAAAGGGGACACCATATATTTT
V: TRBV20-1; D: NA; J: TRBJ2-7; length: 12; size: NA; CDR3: CSARGAGTEQYF; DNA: TGCAGTGCTAGAGGGGCAGGGACCGAGCAGTACTTC
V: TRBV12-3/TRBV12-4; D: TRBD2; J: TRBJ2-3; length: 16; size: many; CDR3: CASSFLAGGMTDTQYF; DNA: TGTGCCAGCAGTTTTCTAGCGGGAGGAATGACAGATACGCAGTATTTT
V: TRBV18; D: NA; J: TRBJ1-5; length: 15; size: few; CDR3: CASSQGQNSNQPQHF; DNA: TGTGCCAGCTCACAGGGGCAAAACAGCAATCAGCCCCAGCATTTT
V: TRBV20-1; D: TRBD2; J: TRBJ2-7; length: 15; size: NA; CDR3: CSAREGSGRTYEQYF; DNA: TGCAGTGCTAGGGAAGGCAGCGGGAGAACCTACGAGCAGTACTTC
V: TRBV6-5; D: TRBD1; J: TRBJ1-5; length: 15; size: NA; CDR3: CASSSGTARNQPQHF; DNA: TGTGCCAGCAGTTCTGGGACAGCCCGCAATCAGCCCCAGCATTTT
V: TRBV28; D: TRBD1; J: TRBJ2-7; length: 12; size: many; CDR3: CVTGGNLYEQYF; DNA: TGTGTCACAGGGGGCAACCTATACGAGCAGTACTTC
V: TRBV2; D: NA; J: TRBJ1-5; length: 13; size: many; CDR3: CASRETDNQPQHF; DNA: TGTGCCAGCAGAGAGACAGACAATCAGCCCCAGCATTTT
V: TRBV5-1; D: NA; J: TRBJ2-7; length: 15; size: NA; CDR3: CASSFGGQSSYEQYF; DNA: TGCGCCAGCAGCTTTGGCGGACAGAGCTCCTACGAGCAGTACTTC
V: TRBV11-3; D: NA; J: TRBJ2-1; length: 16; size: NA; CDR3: CASSPSGPDSYNEQFF; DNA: TGTGCCAGCTCACCTTCGGGTCCGGACTCCTACAATGAGCAGTTCTTC
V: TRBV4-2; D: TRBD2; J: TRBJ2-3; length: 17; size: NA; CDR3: CASSQDPRGGLTDTQYF; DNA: TGTGCCAGCAGCCAAGACCCCCGCGGGGGACTCACAGATACGCAGTATTTT
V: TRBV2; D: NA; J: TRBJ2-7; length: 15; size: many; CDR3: CASRDADWVPYEQYF; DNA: TGTGCCAGCAGAGACGCGGACTGGGTGCCCTACGAGCAGTACTTC
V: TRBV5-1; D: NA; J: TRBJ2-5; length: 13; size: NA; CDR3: CASSSEGGETQYF; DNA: TGCGCCAGCAGCTCAGAAGGGGGAGAGACCCAGTACTTC
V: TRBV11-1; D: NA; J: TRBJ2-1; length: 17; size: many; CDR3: CASSPYESVQPYNEQFF; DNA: TGTGCCAGCAGCCCATACGAGTCAGTCCAACCCTACAATGAGCAGTTCTTC
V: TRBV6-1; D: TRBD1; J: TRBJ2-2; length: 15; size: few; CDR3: CASSGSTGVTGELFF; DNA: TGTGCCAGCAGTGGATCCACAGGGGTCACCGGGGAGCTGTTTTTT
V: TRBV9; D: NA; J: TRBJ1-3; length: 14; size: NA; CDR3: CASSVGVMGNTIYF; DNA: TGTGCCAGCAGCGTAGGCGTAATGGGAAACACCATATATTTT
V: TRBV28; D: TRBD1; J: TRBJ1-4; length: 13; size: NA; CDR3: CASIQGANEKLFF; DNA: TGTGCCAGCATACAGGGGGCGAATGAAAAACTGTTTTTT
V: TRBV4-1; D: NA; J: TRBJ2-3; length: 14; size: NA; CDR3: CASSLTGRADTQYF; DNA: TGCGCCAGCAGCCTTACAGGGAGGGCAGATACGCAGTATTTT
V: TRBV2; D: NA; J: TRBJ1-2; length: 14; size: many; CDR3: CASSHQGLNYGYTF; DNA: TGTGCCAGCAGTCACCAGGGTCTTAACTATGGCTACACCTTC
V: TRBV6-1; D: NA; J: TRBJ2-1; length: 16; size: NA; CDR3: CAGSQLSGVPYNEQFF; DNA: TGTGCCGGAAGTCAGTTGTCGGGAGTACCATACAATGAGCAGTTCTTC
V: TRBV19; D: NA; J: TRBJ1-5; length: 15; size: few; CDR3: CASRGPRFDNQPQHF; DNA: TGTGCCAGTAGGGGGCCGCGGTTCGACAATCAGCCCCAGCATTTT
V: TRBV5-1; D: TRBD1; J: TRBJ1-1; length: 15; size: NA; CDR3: CASSIPGQGNTEAFF; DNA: TGCGCCAGCAGCATCCCGGGACAGGGAAACACTGAAGCTTTCTTT
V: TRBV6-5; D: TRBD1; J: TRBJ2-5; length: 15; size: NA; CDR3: CASSYFGTGKETQYF; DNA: TGTGCCAGCAGTTACTTTGGGACAGGAAAAGAGACCCAGTACTTC
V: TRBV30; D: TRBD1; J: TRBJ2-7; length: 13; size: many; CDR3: CAGASTGPYEQYF; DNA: TGTGCCGGCGCATCGACAGGGCCCTACGAGCAGTACTTC
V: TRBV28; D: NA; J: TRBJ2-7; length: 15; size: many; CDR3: CASSLGLADSYEQYF; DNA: TGTGCCAGCAGCTTAGGGCTAGCAGATTCCTACGAGCAGTACTTC
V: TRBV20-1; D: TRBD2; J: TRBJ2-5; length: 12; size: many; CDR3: CSASRGGETQYF; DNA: TGCAGTGCTAGTAGGGGAGGGGAGACCCAGTACTTC
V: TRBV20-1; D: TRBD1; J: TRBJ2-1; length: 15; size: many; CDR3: CSARGGQGSNNEQFF; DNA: TGCAGTGCTAGAGGGGGACAGGGGTCCAACAATGAGCAGTTCTTC
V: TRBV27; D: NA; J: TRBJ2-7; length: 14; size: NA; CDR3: CASSPQLWSYEQYF; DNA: TGTGCCAGCAGTCCCCAACTATGGTCCTACGAGCAGTACTTC
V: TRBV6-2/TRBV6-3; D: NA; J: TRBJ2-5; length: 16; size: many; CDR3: CASSENSGTVGETQYF; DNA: TGTGCCAGCAGTGAAAATTCTGGGACCGTGGGGGAGACCCAGTACTTC
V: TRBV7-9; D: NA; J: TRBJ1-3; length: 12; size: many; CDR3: CAAKMSGNTIYF; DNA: TGTGCCGCAAAGATGTCTGGAAACACCATATATTTT
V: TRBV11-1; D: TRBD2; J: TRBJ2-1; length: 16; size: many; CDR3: CASSPIAGGWRNEQFF; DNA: TGTGCCAGCAGCCCAATAGCGGGAGGGTGGCGGAATGAGCAGTTCTTC
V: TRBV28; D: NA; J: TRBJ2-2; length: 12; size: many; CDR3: CASSGFLGELFF; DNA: TGTGCCAGCAGTGGGTTCCTCGGGGAGCTGTTTTTT
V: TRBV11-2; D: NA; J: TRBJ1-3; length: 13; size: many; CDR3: CASSLFSENTIYF; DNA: TGTGCCAGCAGCTTATTTTCCGAAAACACCATATATTTT
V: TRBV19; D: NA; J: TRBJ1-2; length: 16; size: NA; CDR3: CASSTWNTEQNYGYTF; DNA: TGTGCCAGTAGTACATGGAACACGGAGCAGAACTATGGCTACACCTTC
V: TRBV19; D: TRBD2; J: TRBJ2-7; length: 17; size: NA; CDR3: CASSPGLAGGPSYEQYF; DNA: TGTGCCAGTAGTCCGGGACTAGCGGGAGGGCCTTCCTACGAGCAGTACTTC
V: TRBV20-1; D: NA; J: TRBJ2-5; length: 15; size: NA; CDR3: CSAYTGGLLQETQYF; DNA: TGCAGTGCTTACACAGGAGGGTTACTCCAAGAGACCCAGTACTTC
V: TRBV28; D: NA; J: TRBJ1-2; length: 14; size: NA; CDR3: CASSFQDRRGGYTF; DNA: TGTGCCAGCAGTTTCCAAGATCGACGGGGTGGCTACACCTTC
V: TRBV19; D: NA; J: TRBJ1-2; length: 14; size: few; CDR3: CASIKGGGRDGYTF; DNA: TGTGCCAGTATCAAAGGAGGGGGAAGGGATGGCTACACCTTC
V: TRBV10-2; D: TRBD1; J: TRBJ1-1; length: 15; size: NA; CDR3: CASSSPRDRNTEAFF; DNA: TGCGCCAGCAGTTCCCCCCGGGACAGGAACACTGAAGCTTTCTTT
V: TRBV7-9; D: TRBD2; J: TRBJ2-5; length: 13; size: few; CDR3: CASSLSGRGTQYF; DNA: TGTGCCAGCAGCTTATCCGGGAGGGGGACCCAGTACTTC
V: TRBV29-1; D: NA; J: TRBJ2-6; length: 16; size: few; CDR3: CSVEDFRGSGANVLTF; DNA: TGCAGCGTTGAGGATTTCAGGGGCTCTGGGGCCAACGTCCTGACTTTC